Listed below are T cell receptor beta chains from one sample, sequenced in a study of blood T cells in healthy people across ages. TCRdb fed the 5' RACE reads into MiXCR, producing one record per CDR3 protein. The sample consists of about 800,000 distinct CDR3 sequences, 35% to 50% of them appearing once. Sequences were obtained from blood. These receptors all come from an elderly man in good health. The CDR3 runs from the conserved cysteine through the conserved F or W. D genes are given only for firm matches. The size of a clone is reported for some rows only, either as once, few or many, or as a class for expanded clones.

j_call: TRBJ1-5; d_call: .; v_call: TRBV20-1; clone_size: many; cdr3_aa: CSALDPGSSNQPQHF; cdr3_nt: TGCAGTGCCTTAGACCCAGGGTCAAGCAATCAGCCCCAGCATTTT
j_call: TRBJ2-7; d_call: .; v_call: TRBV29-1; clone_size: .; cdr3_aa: CSAGGGRTYEQYF; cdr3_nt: TGCAGCGCCGGGGGAGGCAGGACCTACGAGCAGTACTTC
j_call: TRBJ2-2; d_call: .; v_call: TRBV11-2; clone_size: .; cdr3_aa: CASSLHRVGGELFF; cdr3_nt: TGTGCCAGCAGCCTCCACAGAGTGGGTGGGGAGCTGTTTTTT
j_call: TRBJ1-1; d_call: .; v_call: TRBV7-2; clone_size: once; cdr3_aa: CASLQTVNTEAFF; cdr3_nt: TGTGCCAGTTTACAGACGGTGAACACTGAAGCTTTCTTT
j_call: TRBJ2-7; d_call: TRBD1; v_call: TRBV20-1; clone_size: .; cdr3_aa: CSARGSGTGVYEQYF; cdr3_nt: TGCAGTGCTAGAGGAAGCGGGACAGGGGTATACGAGCAGTACTTC
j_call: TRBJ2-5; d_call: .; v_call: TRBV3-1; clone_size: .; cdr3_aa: CASSQGPQFGQYF; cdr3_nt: TGTGCCAGCAGCCAAGGCCCACAGTTCGGGCAGTACTTC
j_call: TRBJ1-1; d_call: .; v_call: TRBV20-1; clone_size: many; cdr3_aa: CSARGELQGGTEAFF; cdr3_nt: TGCAGTGCTAGAGGAGAATTGCAGGGAGGGACTGAAGCTTTCTTT
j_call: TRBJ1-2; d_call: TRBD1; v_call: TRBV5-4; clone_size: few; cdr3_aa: CASGWTGPPYGYTF; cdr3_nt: TGTGCCAGCGGCTGGACAGGGCCCCCCTATGGCTACACCTTC
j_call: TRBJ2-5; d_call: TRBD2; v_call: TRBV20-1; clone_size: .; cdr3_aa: CSAMWPTSGKETQYF; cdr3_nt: TGCAGTGCCATGTGGCCGACTAGCGGAAAAGAGACCCAGTACTTC
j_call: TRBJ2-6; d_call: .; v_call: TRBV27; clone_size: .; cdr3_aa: CASSPAVSGANVLTF; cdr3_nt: TGTGCCAGCAGTCCGGCGGTCTCTGGGGCCAACGTCCTGACTTTC
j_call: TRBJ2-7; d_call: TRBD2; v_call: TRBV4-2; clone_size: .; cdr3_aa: CASSHEIAGGAYEQYF; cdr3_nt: TGTGCCAGCAGCCATGAGATAGCGGGGGGCGCCTACGAGCAGTACTTC
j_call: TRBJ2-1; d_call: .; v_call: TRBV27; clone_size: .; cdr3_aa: CASSFLGARGEQFF; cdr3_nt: TGTGCCAGCAGTTTTCTAGGGGCCCGTGGTGAGCAGTTCTTC
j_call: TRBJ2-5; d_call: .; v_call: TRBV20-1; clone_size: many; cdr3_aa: CSALRGTRQETQYF; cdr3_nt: TGCAGTGCCCTACGGGGAACTAGGCAAGAGACCCAGTACTTC
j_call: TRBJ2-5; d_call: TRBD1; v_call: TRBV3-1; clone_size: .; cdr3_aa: CASSRSDRAETQYF; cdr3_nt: TGTGCCAGCAGCCGATCCGACAGGGCAGAGACCCAGTACTTC
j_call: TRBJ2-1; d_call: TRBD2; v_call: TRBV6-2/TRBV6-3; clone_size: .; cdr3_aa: CASGTSGSWRNNEQFF; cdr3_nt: TGTGCCAGCGGGACTAGCGGATCATGGAGGAACAATGAGCAGTTCTTC
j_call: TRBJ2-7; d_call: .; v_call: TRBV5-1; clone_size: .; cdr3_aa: CASSLEGSEGFYEQYF; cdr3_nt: TGCGCCAGCAGCTTGGAAGGGTCAGAGGGTTTCTACGAGCAGTACTTC
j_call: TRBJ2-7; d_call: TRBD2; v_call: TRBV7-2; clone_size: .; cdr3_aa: CASSLVQRGGAYEQYF; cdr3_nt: TGTGCCAGCAGCTTAGTTCAGCGGGGAGGTGCCTACGAGCAGTACTTC
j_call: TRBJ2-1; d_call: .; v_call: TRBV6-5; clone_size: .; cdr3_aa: CASSLRGSSHEQFF; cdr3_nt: TGTGCCAGCAGCTTAAGGGGTTCAAGCCACGAGCAGTTCTTC
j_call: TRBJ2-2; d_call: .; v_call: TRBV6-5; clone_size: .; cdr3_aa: CASSYGTASSTGELFF; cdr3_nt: TGTGCCAGCAGTTACGGTACAGCTAGTAGCACCGGGGAGCTGTTTTTT
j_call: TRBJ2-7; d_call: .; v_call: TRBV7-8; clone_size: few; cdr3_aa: CASSLQENSYEQYF; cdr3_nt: TGTGCCAGCAGCTTACAGGAGAACTCCTACGAGCAGTACTTC
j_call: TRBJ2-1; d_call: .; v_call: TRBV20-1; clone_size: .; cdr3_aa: CSAPIGQVNEQFF; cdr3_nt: TGCAGTGCACCGATTGGCCAAGTGAATGAGCAGTTCTTC
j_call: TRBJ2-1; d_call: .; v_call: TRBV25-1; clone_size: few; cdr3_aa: CASSDVVQGNNEQFF; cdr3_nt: TGTGCCAGCAGTGACGTAGTTCAGGGGAACAATGAGCAGTTCTTC
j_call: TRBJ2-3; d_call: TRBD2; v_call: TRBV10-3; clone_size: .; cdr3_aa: CAISTREGPDTQYF; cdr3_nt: TGTGCCATCAGTACTCGGGAGGGCCCCGATACGCAGTATTTT
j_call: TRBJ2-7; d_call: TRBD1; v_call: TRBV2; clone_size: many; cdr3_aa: CAKGQGKYEQYF; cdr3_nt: TGTGCCAAGGGACAGGGGAAATACGAGCAGTACTTC
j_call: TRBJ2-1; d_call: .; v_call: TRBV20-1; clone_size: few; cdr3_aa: CSARRDGYNEQFF; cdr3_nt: TGCAGTGCTAGGAGGGACGGCTACAATGAGCAGTTCTTC
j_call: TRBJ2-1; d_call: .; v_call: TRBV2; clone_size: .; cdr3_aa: CASSDRGREQFF; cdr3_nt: TGTGCCAGCAGTGACAGGGGCAGAGAGCAGTTCTTC
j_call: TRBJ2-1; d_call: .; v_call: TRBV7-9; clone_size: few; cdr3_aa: CASSSFGSSYNEQFF; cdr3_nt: TGTGCCAGCAGCTCTTTCGGGTCCTCCTACAATGAGCAGTTCTTC
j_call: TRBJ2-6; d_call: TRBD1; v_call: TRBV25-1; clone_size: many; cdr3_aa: CASTEGGQGRSGANVLTF; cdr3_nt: TGTGCCAGCACCGAAGGGGGACAGGGACGCTCTGGGGCCAACGTCCTGACTTTC
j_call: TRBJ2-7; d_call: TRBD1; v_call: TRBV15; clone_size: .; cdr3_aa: CATSRDREREQYF; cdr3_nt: TGTGCCACCAGCCGGGACAGGGAACGTGAGCAGTACTTC
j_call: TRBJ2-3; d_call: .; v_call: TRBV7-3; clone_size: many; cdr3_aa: CASSTGTDTQYF; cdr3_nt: TGTGCCAGCAGCACCGGCACAGATACGCAGTATTTT
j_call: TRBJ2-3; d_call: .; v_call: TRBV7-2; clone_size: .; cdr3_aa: CASSPRKPGTDTQYF; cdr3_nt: TGTGCCAGCAGCCCCCGGAAGCCCGGCACAGATACGCAGTATTTT
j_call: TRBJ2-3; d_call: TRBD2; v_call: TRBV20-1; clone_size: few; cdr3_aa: CSARRLAGALRSDTQYF; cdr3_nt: TGCAGTGCTAGGAGGCTAGCGGGAGCATTAAGGTCGGATACGCAGTATTTT
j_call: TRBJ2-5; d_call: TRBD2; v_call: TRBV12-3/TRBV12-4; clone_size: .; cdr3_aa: CASSSGLAEDNEQYF; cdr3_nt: TGTGCCAGCAGTTCCGGACTAGCGGAGGACAATGAGCAGTACTTC
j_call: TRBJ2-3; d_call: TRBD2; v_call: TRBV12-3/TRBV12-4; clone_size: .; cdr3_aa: CASSLASGSADTQYF; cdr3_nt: TGTGCCAGCAGTTTAGCCAGCGGGAGTGCAGATACGCAGTATTTT
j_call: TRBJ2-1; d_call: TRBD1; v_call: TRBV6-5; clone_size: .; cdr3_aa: CASSSIRDRGHNEQFF; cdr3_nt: TGTGCCAGCAGTTCTATCCGGGACAGGGGTCACAATGAGCAGTTCTTC
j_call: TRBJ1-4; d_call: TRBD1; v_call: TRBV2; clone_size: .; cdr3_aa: CASADRGLGEKLFF; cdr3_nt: TGTGCCAGCGCTGACAGGGGCCTAGGGGAAAAACTGTTTTTT
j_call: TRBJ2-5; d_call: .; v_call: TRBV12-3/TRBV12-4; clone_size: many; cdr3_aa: CASSYTETQYF; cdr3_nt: TGTGCCAGCAGTTATACGGAGACCCAGTACTTC
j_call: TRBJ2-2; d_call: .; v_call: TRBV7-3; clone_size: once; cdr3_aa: CASSIAGTRDTGELFF; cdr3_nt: TGTGCCAGCAGCATAGCCGGGACACGAGACACCGGGGAGCTGTTTTTT
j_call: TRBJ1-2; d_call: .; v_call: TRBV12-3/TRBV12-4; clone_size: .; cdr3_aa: CASSLVGGAGYGYTF; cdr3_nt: TGTGCCAGCAGTTTAGTCGGGGGAGCTGGTTATGGCTACACCTTC
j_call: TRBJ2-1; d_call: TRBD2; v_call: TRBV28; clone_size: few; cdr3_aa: CASSCRLATEQFF; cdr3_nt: TGTGCCAGCAGTTGTCGACTAGCCACGGAGCAGTTCTTC
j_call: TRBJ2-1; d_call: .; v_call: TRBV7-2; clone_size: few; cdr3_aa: CASSQDTYNEQFF; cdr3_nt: TGTGCCAGCAGCCAAGACACCTACAATGAGCAGTTCTTC
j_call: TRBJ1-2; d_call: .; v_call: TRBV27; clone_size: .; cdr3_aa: CASKDLTGLRGYTF; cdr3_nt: TGTGCCAGCAAGGACCTCACAGGGTTAAGAGGCTACACCTTC
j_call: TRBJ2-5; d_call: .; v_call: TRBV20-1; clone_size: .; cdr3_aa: CSLKRTQETQYF; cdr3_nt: TGCAGTTTGAAGCGGACACAAGAGACCCAGTACTTC
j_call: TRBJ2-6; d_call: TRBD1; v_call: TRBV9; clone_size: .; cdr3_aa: CASSENQGAPGANVLTF; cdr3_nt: TGTGCCAGCAGCGAGAACCAGGGGGCCCCTGGGGCCAACGTCCTGACTTTC
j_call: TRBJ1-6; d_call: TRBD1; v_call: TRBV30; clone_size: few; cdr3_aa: CAWTGTYNSPLHF; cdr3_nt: TGTGCTTGGACAGGGACCTATAATTCACCCCTCCACTTT